The entry below describes one T cell receptor beta chain. Its antigen is undetermined. The sample comes from a study of cytomegalovirus exposure and HLA in healthy donors. Findings of the study overall: The investigators catalogued 150 to 200 TCR beta chains as cytomegalovirus-associated. Using a false discovery rate of 0.05, a later analysis showed that approximately 16,000 TCR beta sequences were associated with HLA alleles.

The CDR3 length is 15 residues. Germline CDR1 and CDR2: MNHEY and SMNVEV (reference sequence). Trimming removed 3 bases from V and 0 bases from J, with 11 bases in between. Donors likely had unrecorded immune exposures despite being nominally healthy when sampled. 60 Vbeta and 13 Jbeta primers were used in PCR. Using immunoSEQ multiplex PCR, the repertoire was profiled, and TCRdb retains in-frame clones only, with some absent. Among 110,000 or so clones listed, 75% were seen once. This TCR came from a woman in her 40s in good health and CMV-seropositive. Sequencing input: PBMCs. The gene calls are TRBV27 and TRBJ1-1; D ambiguous. CDR3 loop: CASSFLPLMNTEAFF. Written as DNA, the CDR3 is TGTGCCAGCAGTTTTCTGCCACTCATGAACACTGAAGCTTTCTTT.